This is a list of T cell receptor beta chains from one sample in a study of neurological immune-mediated disorders. TCRdb re-called the 5' RACE reads with MiXCR, one entry per CDR3 protein. The sample has about 81,000 distinct CDR3 sequences, 4.3% seen once; the top ten hold 5% to 6%. The sequencing sample was made of PBMCs. The receptor source for this set is a woman in her sixties with multiple sclerosis. CDR3s include the opening cysteine and the closing phenylalanine or tryptophan. The order of the fields is clone size, D gene, V gene, J gene, CDR3 DNA, CDR3 protein. The D gene is left open where the match is weak. Expanded clones are given a class, and other clones once, few, many or no size at all.

size: many
D: TRBD1
V: TRBV12-3/TRBV12-4
J: TRBJ2-6
DNA: TGTGCCAGCAGTTTTCGGACAGGGACCTCTGGGGCCAACGTCCTGACTTTC
CDR3: CASSFRTGTSGANVLTF

size: many
D: NA
V: TRBV4-2
J: TRBJ1-2
DNA: TGTGCCAGCAGCCAAGTGCCGCGGGGGACGGTTTCTAACTATGGCTACACCTTC
CDR3: CASSQVPRGTVSNYGYTF

size: many
D: NA
V: TRBV29-1
J: TRBJ2-7
DNA: TGCAGCGTTGGGGCACGGATCACGGAAGAGCAGTACTTC
CDR3: CSVGARITEEQYF

size: many
D: TRBD1
V: TRBV20-1
J: TRBJ2-4
DNA: TGCAGTGCAACCCCCGGACAGGGTGACATTCAGTACTTC
CDR3: CSATPGQGDIQYF

size: many
D: TRBD2
V: TRBV10-3
J: TRBJ2-3
DNA: TGTGCCATCAGTGAGTCGGGGGGGACTAGCACAGATACGCAGTATTTT
CDR3: CAISESGGTSTDTQYF

size: few
D: TRBD2
V: TRBV20-1
J: TRBJ2-1
DNA: TGCAGTGCTACGGGCGACCGACTAGCGGACAATGAGCAGTTCTTC
CDR3: CSATGDRLADNEQFF

size: many
D: NA
V: TRBV20-1
J: TRBJ2-5
DNA: TGCAGTGCCCCTCGGGAGACCCAGTACTTC
CDR3: CSAPRETQYF

size: many
D: NA
V: TRBV4-1
J: TRBJ2-4
DNA: TGCGCCAGCAGCCCTCTTTGGGAGACAACGCTAGCCAAAAACATTCAGTACTTC
CDR3: CASSPLWETTLAKNIQYF

size: many
D: TRBD2
V: TRBV7-2
J: TRBJ2-5
DNA: TGTGCCAGCAGGGCTAGCGGGGGGGCCTCGGGGGAGACCCAGTACTTC
CDR3: CASRASGGASGETQYF

size: many
D: NA
V: TRBV7-9
J: TRBJ2-5
DNA: TGTGCCAGCAGCCCGGTTGGGGGGGCGCCCGGGACCCAGTACTTC
CDR3: CASSPVGGAPGTQYF

size: NA
D: NA
V: TRBV14
J: TRBJ2-1
DNA: TGTGCCAGCAGCCATGACGCCCGGACTAAGAACGAGCAGTTCTTC
CDR3: CASSHDARTKNEQFF

size: many
D: TRBD1
V: TRBV6-1
J: TRBJ2-1
DNA: TGTGCCAGCGACAGGGGGCAGTCCTACAATGAGCAGTTCTTC
CDR3: CASDRGQSYNEQFF

size: many
D: NA
V: TRBV10-3
J: TRBJ2-7
DNA: TGTGCCATCAGTGAGCTTGAGGCAGGGAGCTACGAGCAGTACTTC
CDR3: CAISELEAGSYEQYF

size: many
D: TRBD1
V: TRBV7-9
J: TRBJ1-1
DNA: TGTGCCAGCAGCTTAAGTGACAGGGATGTAGCTTTCTTT
CDR3: CASSLSDRDVAFF

size: many
D: NA
V: TRBV5-5
J: TRBJ2-5
DNA: TGTGCCAGCAGCTTGGCCGCGGGTCTGGGGGTGGAGACCCAGTACTTC
CDR3: CASSLAAGLGVETQYF

size: many
D: NA
V: TRBV12-3/TRBV12-4
J: TRBJ2-4
DNA: TGTGCCAGCAGTTTAGCGGGACTGGCGGACATTCAGTACTTC
CDR3: CASSLAGLADIQYF

size: many
D: NA
V: TRBV5-1
J: TRBJ2-1
DNA: TGCGCCAGCAGCTCTGGACTTTCCACCTACAATGAGCAGTTCTTC
CDR3: CASSSGLSTYNEQFF

size: many
D: TRBD2
V: TRBV20-1
J: TRBJ2-1
DNA: TGCAGTGCCACTAGCGGGGGGGCAATCGATGAGCAGTTCTTC
CDR3: CSATSGGAIDEQFF

size: NA
D: TRBD1
V: TRBV5-1
J: TRBJ1-2
DNA: TGCGCCAGCAGCTTGGAGGACAGGGCCGTCTATGGCTACACCTTC
CDR3: CASSLEDRAVYGYTF

size: many
D: TRBD2
V: TRBV5-1
J: TRBJ2-1
DNA: TGCGCCAGCAGCTTTAATGCGGGGGGAGTTTACAATGAGCAGTTCTTC
CDR3: CASSFNAGGVYNEQFF

size: many
D: TRBD2
V: TRBV11-2
J: TRBJ2-2
DNA: TGTGCCAGCAGCCACACGGGGGGGAGATCCCAGAACACCGGGGAGCTGTTTTTT
CDR3: CASSHTGGRSQNTGELFF

size: many
D: TRBD2
V: TRBV7-9
J: TRBJ2-1
DNA: TGTGCCAGCAGCCCAATGAGACTAGCGGGGGGGAGGAATGAGCAGTTCTTC
CDR3: CASSPMRLAGGRNEQFF

size: many
D: TRBD2
V: TRBV20-1
J: TRBJ2-5
DNA: TGCAGTGCGAGAGAATGGACTAGCGGGGGGGCCGCGGAGACCCAGTACTTC
CDR3: CSAREWTSGGAAETQYF

size: many
D: NA
V: TRBV10-3
J: TRBJ2-1
DNA: TGTGCCATCAGTGAGCGAAATGAGCAGTTCTTC
CDR3: CAISERNEQFF

size: many
D: NA
V: TRBV5-6
J: TRBJ2-2
DNA: TGTGCCAGCAGCTGGAGGGACAGATCGAACACCGGGGAGCTGTTTTTT
CDR3: CASSWRDRSNTGELFF

size: many
D: NA
V: TRBV5-1
J: TRBJ2-2
DNA: TGCGCCACTGCCCGGTGGGACGGAATCGGGGCCGGGGAGCTGTTTTTT
CDR3: CATARWDGIGAGELFF

size: many
D: TRBD1
V: TRBV5-6
J: TRBJ2-7
DNA: TGTGCCAGCAGCTCCCCGGACAGGGTGTCGGTTTACGAGCAGTACTTC
CDR3: CASSSPDRVSVYEQYF

size: NA
D: TRBD1
V: TRBV6-5
J: TRBJ1-5
DNA: TGTGCCAGCAGCACGAACAGGGGAGGCAATCAGCCCCAGCATTTT
CDR3: CASSTNRGGNQPQHF

size: many
D: TRBD2
V: TRBV10-3
J: TRBJ2-1
DNA: TGTGCCATCAGTCCTACTAGCGGGGGAGACAATGAGCAGTTCTTC
CDR3: CAISPTSGGDNEQFF

size: many
D: NA
V: TRBV12-5
J: TRBJ1-6
DNA: TGTGCTAGTGCTAAGGACACTAATAATTCACCCCTCCACTTT
CDR3: CASAKDTNNSPLHF

size: many
D: NA
V: TRBV20-1
J: TRBJ2-2
DNA: TGCAGTGCTAGATACCGAACAGCGAACACCGGGGAGCTGTTTTTT
CDR3: CSARYRTANTGELFF

size: many
D: NA
V: TRBV7-9
J: TRBJ2-7
DNA: TGTGCCAGCAGCTTATCACGTGGATACTACGAGCAGTACTTC
CDR3: CASSLSRGYYEQYF

size: many
D: NA
V: TRBV30
J: TRBJ1-1
DNA: TGTGCCTGGAGTGCTGTGCGGACAGAAGCTTTCTTT
CDR3: CAWSAVRTEAFF

size: many
D: NA
V: TRBV11-2
J: TRBJ1-1
DNA: TGTGCCAGCAGCTTACGGCTCCCCCTGAACACTGAAGCTTTCTTT
CDR3: CASSLRLPLNTEAFF

size: NA
D: TRBD2
V: TRBV6-6
J: TRBJ2-2
DNA: TGTGCCAGCCCAGCGGGGGGATGGGGTACCCGGGAGCTGTTTTTT
CDR3: CASPAGGWGTRELFF

size: many
D: NA
V: TRBV11-2
J: TRBJ2-5
DNA: TGTGCCAGCAGCTTGACTAGATCGGGAGAGACCCAGTACTTC
CDR3: CASSLTRSGETQYF

size: many
D: TRBD2
V: TRBV28
J: TRBJ2-7
DNA: TGTGCCAGCAGCCCAGCGGGGGGCCTGACCTACGAGCAGTACTTC
CDR3: CASSPAGGLTYEQYF

size: many
D: NA
V: TRBV3-1
J: TRBJ2-2
DNA: TGTGCCAGCAGCCCGGACAGCATTAGGAGGGAGCTGTTTTTT
CDR3: CASSPDSIRRELFF

size: many
D: TRBD1
V: TRBV5-1
J: TRBJ1-5
DNA: TGCGCCAGCAGCCCGGGACAGGGTTGGCAGCCCCAGCATTTT
CDR3: CASSPGQGWQPQHF

size: many
D: NA
V: TRBV20-1
J: TRBJ2-3
DNA: TGCAGTGCTAGGATCCCAATACCAGATACGCAGTATTTT
CDR3: CSARIPIPDTQYF

size: many
D: TRBD2
V: TRBV20-1
J: TRBJ2-1
DNA: TGCAGTGCTAGCGGGACTAGCGGGGGACGGTACAATGAGCAGTTCTTC
CDR3: CSASGTSGGRYNEQFF

size: many
D: TRBD2
V: TRBV29-1
J: TRBJ2-2
DNA: TGCAGCGCCGTGGTAGCGGGGGGGCCTAACACCGGGGAGCTGTTTTTT
CDR3: CSAVVAGGPNTGELFF

size: many
D: NA
V: TRBV5-1
J: TRBJ1-4
DNA: TGCGCCAGCAGCTTGGCGCCGATTGCAACTAATGAAAAACTGTTTTTT
CDR3: CASSLAPIATNEKLFF

size: many
D: TRBD1
V: TRBV9
J: TRBJ1-3
DNA: TGTGCCAGCAGCGCGACCGGGACAGGCTCCTCTGGAAACACCATATATTTT
CDR3: CASSATGTGSSGNTIYF

size: many
D: TRBD1
V: TRBV29-1
J: TRBJ2-6
DNA: TGCAGCGTGGAGGGGACAGGCCTCTCTGGGGCCAACGTCCTGACTTTC
CDR3: CSVEGTGLSGANVLTF

size: many
D: NA
V: TRBV5-1
J: TRBJ1-4
DNA: TGCGCCAGCAGCTTCCCCGGGGAAAAACTGTTTTTT
CDR3: CASSFPGEKLFF

size: many
D: NA
V: TRBV5-1
J: TRBJ2-7
DNA: TGCGCCAGCAGCCCATATCGAGGCGAGCAGTACTTC
CDR3: CASSPYRGEQYF

size: many
D: NA
V: TRBV3-1
J: TRBJ2-7
DNA: TGTGCCAGCAGCCAAGATAGTGGCGGGGTACGGCAGTACTTC
CDR3: CASSQDSGGVRQYF

size: many
D: TRBD2
V: TRBV4-2
J: TRBJ2-3
DNA: TGTGCCAGCAGCCAAGATCTAGCCGGGGGGACAGATACGCAGTATTTT
CDR3: CASSQDLAGGTDTQYF

size: many
D: NA
V: TRBV11-2
J: TRBJ2-4
DNA: TGTGCCAGCAGCTTAGATAGGGGGGCAAAAAACATTCAGTACTTC
CDR3: CASSLDRGAKNIQYF

size: many
D: NA
V: TRBV7-8
J: TRBJ1-2
DNA: TGTGCCAGCAGCAGGGACTCCTTC
CDR3: CASSRDSF

size: many
D: NA
V: TRBV11-2
J: TRBJ2-1
DNA: TGTGCCAGCAGCAGACCCGGGGCCCTATACAATGAGCAGTTCTTC
CDR3: CASSRPGALYNEQFF

size: many
D: NA
V: TRBV12-3/TRBV12-4
J: TRBJ1-5
DNA: TGTGCCAGCAGTCTCAGGAGTTTAGGCGGTCAGCCCCAGCATTTT
CDR3: CASSLRSLGGQPQHF